This TCR beta chain was observed in a study of a mutant IDH1 vaccine in newly diagnosed glioma. A remark on this clone: Its antigen is undetermined.

Time point noted: week 5, during vaccination. Topical imiquimod accompanied each vaccine dose, which consisted of 300 ug of mutant IDH1 20-mer peptide. The CDR3 is 15 amino acids. Germline CDR1 and CDR2: SGDLS and YYNGEE. Trimming took 0 bases from V and 5 from J, leaving 9 bases between them. Assay used: immunoSEQ multiplex PCR; TCRdb lists only in-frame clones, some missing. The sample lists approximately 25,000 clones, roughly 77% occurring once. The J gene is TRBJ1-6, the V gene TRBV9; D gene ambiguous. This specimen was PBMCs, taken from a glioma patient whose treatment included an IDH1 peptide vaccine. This clonotype was obtained from a man between 35 and 55 years old with glioma. Here the CDR3 DNA reads TGTGCCAGCAGCGTAGGTCACCAGAATAATTCACCCCTCCACTTT. Amino acids: CASSVGHQNNSPLHF.